This entry is about one T cell receptor beta chain. This record comes from a study of blood T cell repertoires in COVID-19. Study-level information: T cells, B-cell-depleted T cells, or PBMCs supplied cDNA or gDNA.

This CDR3 comprises 10 residues. Germline V gives CDR1 MGHDK, CDR2 SYGVNS. V dropped 7 bases and J dropped 6 bases, with 5 bases sitting between them. In the study's own analysis: Scientists estimated how many nucleated cells there were by amplifying reference gene primers. Measured with immunoSEQ multiplex PCR; TCRdb has only the in-frame clones, and not every one. V, J and clone size reflect that table, while D and trimming were determined from the DNA. The repertoire holds about 180,000 clones, with under 90% as singletons. This rearrangement joins TRBV25-1 to TRBJ2-3; possible D gene TRBD2, 5 bases. The TCR comes from a woman aged 80 or over with active or convalescent COVID-19. The sequenced material came from peripheral blood. The CDR3 nucleotides read TGTGCCAGCAAGCGGGATACGCAGTATTTT. Its translation is CASKRDTQYF.